Below, 9 T cell receptor beta chains from the same sample are listed, as sequenced in a study of OX40 agonist ivuxolimab in advanced cancers. Sequenced by immunoSEQ multiplex PCR; TCRdb stores in-frame clones only, minus some. The sample has about 40,000 clones; around 73% are singletons. The sequenced sample was CD4+ or CD8+ T cells sorted from blood, obtained in a trial of the OX40 agonist ivuxolimab. These receptors were taken from an adult with an advanced solid tumor such as melanoma, head and neck, liver or kidney cancer.

V is TRBV4-1 and J is TRBJ2-1, with D unresolved. Trimming left V 2 bases short and J 2 bases short, with 16 bases between. Germline CDR1 reads MGHRA; CDR2 reads YSYEKL. The CDR3 sequence is 17 residues long. CDR3 region: CASSQHDSPDPYNEQFF. CDR3 sequence (DNA): TGCGCCAGCAGCCAACACGACTCCCCCGACCCCTACAATGAGCAGTTCTTC.

The chain is built from TRBV5-1 and TRBJ1-1; weak D call: TRBD1 (6 bases). The CDR3 covers 13 residues. Germline CDR1 SGHRS, CDR2 YFSETQ. The germline V and J ends were trimmed by 5 bases and 3 bases, with 11 bases remaining between them. This CDR3 is CASRSRGYTEAFF. The DNA for the CDR3 is TGCGCCAGCAGAAGCAGGGGCTACACTGAAGCTTTCTTT.

This clone was seen once. The chain uses TRBV5-5 and TRBJ2-5, with D possibly TRBD1 on 6 matching bases. Germline values: CDR1 SGHKS, CDR2 YYEKEE (reference sequence). The CDR3 totals 13 residues. Trimming left V 1 base short and J 5 bases short, with 9 bases between. In DNA, the CDR3 is TGTGCCAGCAGCTTGTATCAGGGGGAGACCCAGTACTTC. Its protein product is CASSLYQGETQYF.

This clone was seen a handful of times. The chain recombines TRBV7-2 with TRBJ2-7, with unresolved D. The CDR3 extends over 14 amino acids. Germline V gene sequence: CDR1 SGHTA, CDR2 FQGNSA. Deletions cut 0 bases from V and 5 bases from J, with 11 bases between. The CDR3 DNA sequence: TGTGCCAGCAGCTTAGCTTCTCGGGTCGACGAGCAGTACTTC. The encoded protein is CASSLASRVDEQYF.

As DNA, the CDR3 is TGTGCCAGCAGCTTTTTATCCGGGTCCCACGAGCAGTACTTC. Translated: CASSFLSGSHEQYF. The chain couples TRBV7-2 to TRBJ2-7, with D uncertain. The CDR3 contains 14 residues. V was cut by 3 bases and J by 5 bases, with 14 bases left in between. Germline CDR1 and CDR2: SGHTA and FQGNSA.

This clone appeared once. The chain uses TRBV11-2 and TRBJ2-3; 10 nucleotides align to TRBD2. CDR1 is SGHAT and CDR2 is FQNNGV in the germline V gene. Unmatched junction bases numbered 4, after V lost 5 bases and J lost 5 bases. The CDR3 length is 14 residues. This CDR3 is CASSPSGSEDTQYF. The CDR3 nucleotides are TGTGCCAGCAGCCCTAGCGGGAGTGAAGATACGCAGTATTTT.

This chain links TRBV29-1 with TRBJ2-2, with D possibly TRBD1 on 5 matching bases. The CDR3 is made up of 14 amino acids. V shed 3 bases and J shed 0 bases, with 8 bases lying between them. CDR1 SQVTM and CDR2 ANQGSEA come from the germline V gene. CDR3 in amino acids: CSVDQGANTGELFF. CDR3 DNA: TGCAGCGTTGACCAGGGTGCGAACACCGGGGAGCTGTTTTTT.

The genes are TRBV19 and TRBJ1-1, with TRBD1 as a possible D gene (5 bases). Germline assignment: CDR1 LNHDA and CDR2 SQIVND (reference sequence). This CDR3 is 14 amino acids long. The germline V and J ends were trimmed by 6 bases and 4 bases, with 15 bases remaining between them. The DNA for the CDR3 is TGTGCCAGTAGCACGGACACTTATAGCACTGAAGCTTTCTTT. It yields the protein CASSTDTYSTEAFF.

The CDR3 bases are TGCGCCAGCAGCTACTCAGGGGCAGGCCTAGCTAACTATGGCTACACCTTC. Its translation: CASSYSGAGLANYGYTF. The V call is TRBV5-1, the J call TRBJ1-2, with a tentative D call TRBD1 (6 bases). Germline lookup yields CDR1 SGHRS and CDR2 YFSETQ. Trimming took 3 bases from V and 0 from J, leaving 18 bases between them. The length of the CDR3 is 17 residues.